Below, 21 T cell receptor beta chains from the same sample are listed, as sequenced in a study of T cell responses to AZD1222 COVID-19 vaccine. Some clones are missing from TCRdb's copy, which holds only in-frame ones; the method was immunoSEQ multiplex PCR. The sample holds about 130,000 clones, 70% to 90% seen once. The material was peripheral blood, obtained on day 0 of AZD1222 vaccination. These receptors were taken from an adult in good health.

CDR3 residues: CASSQEAGFSDEQYF. The CDR3 coding sequence is TGCGCCAGCAGCCAAGAAGCGGGGTTTTCGGACGAGCAGTACTTC. The V and J genes are TRBV4-1 and TRBJ2-7; 7 bases map to TRBD2. The ends lost 0 bases at V and 5 bases at J; junction bases unmatched: 7. The CDR3 is 15 residues long. CDR1 is MGHRA, CDR2 YSYEKL, per germline.

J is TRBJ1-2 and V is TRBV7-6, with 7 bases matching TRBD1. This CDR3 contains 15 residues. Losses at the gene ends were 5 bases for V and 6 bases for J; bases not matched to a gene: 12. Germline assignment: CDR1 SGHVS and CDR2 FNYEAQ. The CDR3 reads CASSLDKTGFHGYTF. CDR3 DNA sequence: TGTGCCAGCAGCCTTGACAAGACAGGGTTCCATGGCTACACCTTC.

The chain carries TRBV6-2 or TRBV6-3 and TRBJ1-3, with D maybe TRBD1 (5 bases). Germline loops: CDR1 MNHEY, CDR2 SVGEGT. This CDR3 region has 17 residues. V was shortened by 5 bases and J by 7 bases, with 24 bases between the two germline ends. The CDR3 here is CASSNFRGTAPQNTIYF. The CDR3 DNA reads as TGTGCCAGCAGTAACTTCCGAGGGACTGCCCCTCAGAACACCATATATTTT.

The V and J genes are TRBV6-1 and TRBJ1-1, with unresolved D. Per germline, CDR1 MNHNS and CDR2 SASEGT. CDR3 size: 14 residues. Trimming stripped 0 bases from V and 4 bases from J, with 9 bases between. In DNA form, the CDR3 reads TGTGCCAGCAGTGAAGCGCGGTGGGGCACTGAAGCTTTCTTT. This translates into CASSEARWGTEAFF.

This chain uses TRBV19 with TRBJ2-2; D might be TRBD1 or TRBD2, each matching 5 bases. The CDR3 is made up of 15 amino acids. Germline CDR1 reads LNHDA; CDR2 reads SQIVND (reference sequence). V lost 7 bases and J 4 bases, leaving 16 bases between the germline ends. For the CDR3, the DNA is TGTGCCAGTACCGCACAGTGGGGGTCCACCGGGGAGCTGTTTTTT. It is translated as CASTAQWGSTGELFF.

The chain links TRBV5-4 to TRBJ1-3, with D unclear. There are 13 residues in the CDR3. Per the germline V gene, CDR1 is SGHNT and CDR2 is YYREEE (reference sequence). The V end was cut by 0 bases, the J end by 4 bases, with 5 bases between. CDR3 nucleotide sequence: TGTGCCAGCAGCTTGGTAGGAGGAAACACCATATATTTT. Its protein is CASSLVGGNTIYF.

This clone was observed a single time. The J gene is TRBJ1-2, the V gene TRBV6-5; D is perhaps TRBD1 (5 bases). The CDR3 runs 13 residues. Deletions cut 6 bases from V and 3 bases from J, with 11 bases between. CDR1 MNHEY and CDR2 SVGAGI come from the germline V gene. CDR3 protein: CASSPGSDYGYTF. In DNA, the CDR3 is TGTGCCAGCAGCCCAGGGTCGGACTATGGCTACACCTTC.

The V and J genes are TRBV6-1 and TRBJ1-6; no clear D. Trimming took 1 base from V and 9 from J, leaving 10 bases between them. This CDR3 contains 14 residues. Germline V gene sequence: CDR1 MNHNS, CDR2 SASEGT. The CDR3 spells CASSEVRGGSPLHF. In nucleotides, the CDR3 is TGTGCCAGCAGTGAAGTACGGGGTGGTTCACCCCTCCACTTT.

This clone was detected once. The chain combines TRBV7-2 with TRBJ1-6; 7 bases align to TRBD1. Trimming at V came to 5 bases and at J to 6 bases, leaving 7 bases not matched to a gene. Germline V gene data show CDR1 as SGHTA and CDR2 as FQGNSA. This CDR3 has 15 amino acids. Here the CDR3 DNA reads TGTGCCAGCAGCCCGGACAGGAGGTCTAATTCACCCCTCCACTTT. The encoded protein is CASSPDRRSNSPLHF. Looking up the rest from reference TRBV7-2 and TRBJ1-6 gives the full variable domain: GAGVSQSPSNKVTEKGKDVELRCDPISGHTALYWYRQSLGQGLEFLIYFQGNSAPDKSGLPSDRFSAERTGGSVSTLTIQRTQQEDSAVYLCASSPDRRSNSPLHFGNGTRLTVT.

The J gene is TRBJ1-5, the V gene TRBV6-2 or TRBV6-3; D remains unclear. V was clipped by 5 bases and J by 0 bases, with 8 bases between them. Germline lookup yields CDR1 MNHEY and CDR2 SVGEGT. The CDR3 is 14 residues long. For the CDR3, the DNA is TGTGCCAGCAGTAGGGAGGTTAGCAATCAGCCCCAGCATTTT. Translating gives CASSREVSNQPQHF.

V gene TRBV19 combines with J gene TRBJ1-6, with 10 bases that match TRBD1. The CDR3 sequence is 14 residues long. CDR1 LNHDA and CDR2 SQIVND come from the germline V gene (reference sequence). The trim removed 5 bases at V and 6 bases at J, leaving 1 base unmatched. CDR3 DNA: TGTGCCAGTAGTCGGGACAGGGGTAATTCACCCCTCCACTTT. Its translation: CASSRDRGNSPLHF. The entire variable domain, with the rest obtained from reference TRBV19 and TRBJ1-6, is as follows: DGGITQSPKYLFRKEGQNVTLSCEQNLNHDAMYWYRQDPGQGLRLIYYSQIVNDFQKGDIAEGYSVSREKKESFPLTVTSAQKNPTAFYLCASSRDRGNSPLHFGNGTRLTVT.

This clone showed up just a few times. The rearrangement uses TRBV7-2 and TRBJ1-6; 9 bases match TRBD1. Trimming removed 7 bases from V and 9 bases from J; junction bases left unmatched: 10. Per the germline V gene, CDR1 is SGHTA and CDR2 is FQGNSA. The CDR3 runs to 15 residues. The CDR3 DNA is TGTGCCAGCACCTTGACAGGGGGTGGTTCTTCACCCCTCCACTTT. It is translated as CASTLTGGGSSPLHF.

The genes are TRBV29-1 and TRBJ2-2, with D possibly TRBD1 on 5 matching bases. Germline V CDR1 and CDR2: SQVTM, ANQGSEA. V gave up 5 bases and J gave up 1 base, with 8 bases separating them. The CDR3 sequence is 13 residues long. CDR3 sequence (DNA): TGCAGCGTTTACACAGGGAACACCGGGGAGCTGTTTTTT. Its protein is CSVYTGNTGELFF.

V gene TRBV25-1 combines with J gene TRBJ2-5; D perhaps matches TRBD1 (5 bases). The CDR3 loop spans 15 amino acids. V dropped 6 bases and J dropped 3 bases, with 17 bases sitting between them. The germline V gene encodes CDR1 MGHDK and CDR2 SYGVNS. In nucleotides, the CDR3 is TGTGCCAGCAGGGGGTGGCAGGGTGGGAAAGAGACCCAGTACTTC. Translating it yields CASRGWQGGKETQYF.

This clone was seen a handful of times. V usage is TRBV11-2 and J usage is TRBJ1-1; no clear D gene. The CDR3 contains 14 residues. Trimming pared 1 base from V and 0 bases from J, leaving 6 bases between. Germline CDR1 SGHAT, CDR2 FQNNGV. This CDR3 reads CASSLAGVNTEAFF. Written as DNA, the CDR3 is TGTGCCAGCAGCTTAGCCGGGGTGAACACTGAAGCTTTCTTT.

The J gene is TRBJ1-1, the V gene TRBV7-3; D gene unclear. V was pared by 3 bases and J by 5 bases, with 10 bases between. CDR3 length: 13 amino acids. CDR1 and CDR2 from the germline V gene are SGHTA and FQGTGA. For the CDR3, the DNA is TGTGCCAGCAGCTTGCGGGGTGGGACTGAAGCTTTCTTT. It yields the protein CASSLRGGTEAFF.

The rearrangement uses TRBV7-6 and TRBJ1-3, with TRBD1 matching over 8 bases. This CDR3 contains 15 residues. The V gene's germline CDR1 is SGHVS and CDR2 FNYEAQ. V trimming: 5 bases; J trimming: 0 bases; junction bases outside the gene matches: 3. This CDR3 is CASSKTGDSGNTIYF. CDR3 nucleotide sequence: TGTGCCAGCAGCAAGACAGGGGACTCTGGAAACACCATATATTTT. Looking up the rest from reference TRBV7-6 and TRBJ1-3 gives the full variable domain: GAGVSQSPRYKVTKRGQDVALRCDPISGHVSLYWYRQALGQGPEFLTYFNYEAQQDKSGLPNDRFSAERPEGSISTLTIQRTEQRDSAMYRCASSKTGDSGNTIYFGEGSWLTVV.

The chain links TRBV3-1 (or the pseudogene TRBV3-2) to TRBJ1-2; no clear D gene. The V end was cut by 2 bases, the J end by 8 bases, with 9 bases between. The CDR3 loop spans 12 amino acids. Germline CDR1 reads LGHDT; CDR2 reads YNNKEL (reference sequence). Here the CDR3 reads CASSQSLTGYTF. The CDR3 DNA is TGTGCCAGCAGCCAATCCCTGACCGGCTACACCTTC.

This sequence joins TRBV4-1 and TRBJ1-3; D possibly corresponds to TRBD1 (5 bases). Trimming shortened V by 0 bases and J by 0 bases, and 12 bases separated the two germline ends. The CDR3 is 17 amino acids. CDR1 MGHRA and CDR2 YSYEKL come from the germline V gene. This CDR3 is CASSQDRATVSGNTIYF. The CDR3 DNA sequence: TGCGCCAGCAGCCAAGATAGGGCGACAGTCTCTGGAAACACCATATATTTT.

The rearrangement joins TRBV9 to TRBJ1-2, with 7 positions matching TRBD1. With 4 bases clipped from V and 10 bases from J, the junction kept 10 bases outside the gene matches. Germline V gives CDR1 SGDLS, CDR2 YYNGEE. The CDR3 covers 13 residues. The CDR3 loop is CASSTGQVLDYTF. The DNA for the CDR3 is TGTGCCAGCAGCACCGGACAGGTTTTAGACTACACCTTC.

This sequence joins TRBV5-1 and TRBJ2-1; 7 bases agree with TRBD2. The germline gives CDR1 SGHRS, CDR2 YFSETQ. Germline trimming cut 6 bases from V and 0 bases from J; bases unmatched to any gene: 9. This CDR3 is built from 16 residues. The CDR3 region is CASKPAGTTSYNEQFF. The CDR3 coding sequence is TGCGCCAGCAAACCCGCCGGGACTACCTCCTACAATGAGCAGTTCTTC.